This paragraph covers one T cell receptor beta chain sequence. In germline, CDR1 is SNHLY, CDR2 FYNNEI. There are 13 residues in the CDR3. V was clipped by 8 bases and J by 2 bases, with 12 bases between them. Here immunoSEQ multiplex PCR was the method, and the copy in TCRdb shows in-frame clones only, minus some. The sample yields some 120,000 clones, about three quarters seen once. This entry is derived from a study of PD-1 blockade in mismatch repair-deficient tumors. Study-wide background: All were previously treated, progressing patients with around 12 mismatch repair-deficient cancer types.

This receptor was obtained from an adult with mismatch repair-deficient cancer. The rearrangement joins TRBV2 to TRBJ1-2; D ambiguous. Sequencing used peripheral blood, obtained 60 to 65 weeks after starting pembrolizumab. The CDR3 bases are TGTGCCAGCGGAGGACTGGCGAACTATGGCTACACCTTC. It is translated as CASGGLANYGYTF.